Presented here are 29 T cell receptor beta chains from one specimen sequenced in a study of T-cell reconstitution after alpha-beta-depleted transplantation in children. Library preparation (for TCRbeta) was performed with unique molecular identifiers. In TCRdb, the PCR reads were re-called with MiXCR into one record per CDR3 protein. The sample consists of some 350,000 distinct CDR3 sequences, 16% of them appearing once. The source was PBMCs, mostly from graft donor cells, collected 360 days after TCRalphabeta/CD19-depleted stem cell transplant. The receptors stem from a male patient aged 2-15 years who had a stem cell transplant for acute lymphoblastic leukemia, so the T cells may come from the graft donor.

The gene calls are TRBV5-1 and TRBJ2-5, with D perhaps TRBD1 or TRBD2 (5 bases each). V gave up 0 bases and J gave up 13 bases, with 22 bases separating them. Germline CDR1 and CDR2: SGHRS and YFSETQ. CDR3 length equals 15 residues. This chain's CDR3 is CASSLEIEGFRKWYF. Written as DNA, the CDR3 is TGCGCCAGCAGCTTGGAGATTGAGGGGTTTAGAAAGTGGTACTTC. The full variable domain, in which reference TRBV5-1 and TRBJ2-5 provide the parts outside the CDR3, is KAGVTQTPRYLIKTRGQQVTLSCSPISGHRSVSWYQQTPGQGLQFLFEYFSETQRNKGNFPGRFSGRQFSNSRSEMNVSTLELGDSALYLCASSLEIEGFRKWYFGPGTRLLVL.

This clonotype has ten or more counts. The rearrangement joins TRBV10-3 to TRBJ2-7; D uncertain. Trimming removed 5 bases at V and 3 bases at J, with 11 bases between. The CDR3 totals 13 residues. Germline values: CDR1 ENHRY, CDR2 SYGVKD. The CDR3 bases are TGTGCCATCAGTTTGGCGTTATACTACGAGCAGTACTTC. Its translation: CAISLALYYEQYF.

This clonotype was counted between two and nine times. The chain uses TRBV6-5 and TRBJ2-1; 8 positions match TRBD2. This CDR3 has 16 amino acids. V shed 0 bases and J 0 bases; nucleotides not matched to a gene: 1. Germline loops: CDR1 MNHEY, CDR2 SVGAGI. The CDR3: CASSYSAGVSYNEQFF. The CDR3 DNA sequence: TGTGCCAGCAGTTACTCAGCGGGAGTCTCCTACAATGAGCAGTTCTTC.

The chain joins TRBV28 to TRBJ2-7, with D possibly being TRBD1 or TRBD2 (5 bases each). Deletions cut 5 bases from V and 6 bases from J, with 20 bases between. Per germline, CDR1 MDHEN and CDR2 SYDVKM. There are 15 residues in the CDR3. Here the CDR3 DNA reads TGTGCCAGCAGTCCCGGGGACCGGGTGAGGGGCGAGCAGTACTTC. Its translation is CASSPGDRVRGEQYF. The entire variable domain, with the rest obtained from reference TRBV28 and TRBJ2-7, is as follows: DVKVTQSSRYLVKRTGEKVFLECVQDMDHENMFWYRQDPGLGLRLIYFSYDVKMKEKGDIPEGYSVSREKKERFSLILESASTNQTSMYLCASSPGDRVRGEQYFGPGTRLTVT.

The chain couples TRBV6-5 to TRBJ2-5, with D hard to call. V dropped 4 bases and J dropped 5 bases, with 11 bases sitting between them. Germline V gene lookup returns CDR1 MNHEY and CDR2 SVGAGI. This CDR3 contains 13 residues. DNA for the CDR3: TGTGCCAGCAGTTCAGGCCCTCAGGAGACCCAGTACTTC. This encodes CASSSGPQETQYF.

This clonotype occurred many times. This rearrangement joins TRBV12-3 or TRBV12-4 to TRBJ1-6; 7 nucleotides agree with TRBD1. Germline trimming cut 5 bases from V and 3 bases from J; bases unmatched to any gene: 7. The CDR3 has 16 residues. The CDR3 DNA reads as TGTGCCAGCAGTCCCTCGGACAGGCTCTATAATTCACCCCTCCACTTT. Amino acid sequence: CASSPSDRLYNSPLHF.

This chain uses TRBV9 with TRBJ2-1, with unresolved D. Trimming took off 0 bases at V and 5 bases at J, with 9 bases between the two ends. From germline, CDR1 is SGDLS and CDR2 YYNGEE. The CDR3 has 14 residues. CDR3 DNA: TGTGCCAGCAGCGTAGTGGCTACCCACAATGAGCAGTTCTTC. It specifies CASSVVATHNEQFF. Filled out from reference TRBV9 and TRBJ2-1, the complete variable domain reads DSGVTQTPKHLITATGQRVTLRCSPRSGDLSVYWYQQSLDQGLQFLIQYYNGEERAKGNILERFSAQQFPDLHSELNLSSLELGDSALYFCASSVVATHNEQFFGPGTRLTVL.

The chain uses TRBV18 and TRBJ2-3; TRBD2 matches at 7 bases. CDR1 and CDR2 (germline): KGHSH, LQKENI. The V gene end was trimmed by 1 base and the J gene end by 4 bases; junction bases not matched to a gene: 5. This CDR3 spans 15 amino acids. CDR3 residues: CASSPRPGRADTQYF. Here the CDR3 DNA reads TGTGCCAGCTCACCACGGCCAGGGAGGGCAGATACGCAGTATTTT.

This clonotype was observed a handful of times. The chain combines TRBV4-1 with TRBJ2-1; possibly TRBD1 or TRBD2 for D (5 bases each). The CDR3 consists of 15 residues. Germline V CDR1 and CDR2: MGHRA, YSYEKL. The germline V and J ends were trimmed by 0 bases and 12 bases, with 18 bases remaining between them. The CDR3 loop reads CASSQEGVDRGTQFF. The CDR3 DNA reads TGCGCCAGCAGCCAAGAAGGAGTGGACCGGGGCACGCAGTTCTTC.

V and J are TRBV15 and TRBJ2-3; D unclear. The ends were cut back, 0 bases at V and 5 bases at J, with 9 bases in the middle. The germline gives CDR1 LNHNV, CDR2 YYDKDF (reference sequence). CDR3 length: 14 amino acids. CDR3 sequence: CATSRDLLRDTQYF. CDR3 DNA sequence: TGTGCCACCAGCAGAGACTTACTTAGAGATACGCAGTATTTT.

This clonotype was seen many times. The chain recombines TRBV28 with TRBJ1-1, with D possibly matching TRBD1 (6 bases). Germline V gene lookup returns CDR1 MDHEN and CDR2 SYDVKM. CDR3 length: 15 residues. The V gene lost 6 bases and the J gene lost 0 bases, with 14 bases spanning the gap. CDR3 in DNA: TGTGCCAGCAGGGGCTCGGGACACCTGAACACTGAAGCTTTCTTT. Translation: CASRGSGHLNTEAFF.

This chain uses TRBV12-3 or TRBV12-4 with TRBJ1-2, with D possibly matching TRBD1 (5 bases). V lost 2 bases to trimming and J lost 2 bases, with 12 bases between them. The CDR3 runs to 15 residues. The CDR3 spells CASSLRWGINYGYTF. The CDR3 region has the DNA TGTGCCAGCAGTTTAAGGTGGGGCATAAACTATGGCTACACCTTC.

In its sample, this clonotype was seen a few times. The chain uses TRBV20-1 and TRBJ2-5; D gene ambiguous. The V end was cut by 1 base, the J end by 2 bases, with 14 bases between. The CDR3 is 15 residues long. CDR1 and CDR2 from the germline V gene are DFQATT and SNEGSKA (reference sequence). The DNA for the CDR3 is TGCAGTGCTAGAGCAAGGACCTTCCCACAAGAGACCCAGTACTTC. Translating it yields CSARARTFPQETQYF.

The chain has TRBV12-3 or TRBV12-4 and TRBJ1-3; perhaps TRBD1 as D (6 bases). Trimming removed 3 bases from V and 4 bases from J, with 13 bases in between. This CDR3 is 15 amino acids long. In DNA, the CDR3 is TGTGCCAGCAGTTTGGGGGACAACTTCGGAAACACCATATATTTT. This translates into CASSLGDNFGNTIYF.

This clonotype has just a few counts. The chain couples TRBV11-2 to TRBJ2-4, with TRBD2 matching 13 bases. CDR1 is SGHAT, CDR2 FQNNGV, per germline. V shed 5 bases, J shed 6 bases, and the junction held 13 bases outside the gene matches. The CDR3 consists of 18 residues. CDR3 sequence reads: CASSLLRTSGRGRNIQYF. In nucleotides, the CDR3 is TGTGCCAGCAGCCTTCTACGGACTAGCGGGAGAGGAAGAAACATTCAGTACTTC. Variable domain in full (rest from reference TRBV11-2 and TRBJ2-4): EAGVAQSPRYKIIEKRQSVAFWCNPISGHATLYWYQQILGQGPKLLIQFQNNGVVDDSQLPKDRFSAERLKGVDSTLKIQPAKLEDSAVYLCASSLLRTSGRGRNIQYFGAGTRLSVL.

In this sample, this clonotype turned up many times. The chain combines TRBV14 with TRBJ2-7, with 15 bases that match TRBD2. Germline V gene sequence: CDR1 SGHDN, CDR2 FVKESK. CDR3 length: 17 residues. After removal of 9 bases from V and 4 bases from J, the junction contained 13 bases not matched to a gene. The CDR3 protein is CARKGLAGGPTSYEQYF. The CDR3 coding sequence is TGTGCCAGAAAAGGACTAGCGGGAGGGCCGACATCATACGAGCAGTACTTC. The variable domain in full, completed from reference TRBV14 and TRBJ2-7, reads EAGVTQFPSHSVIEKGQTVTLRCDPISGHDNLYWYRRVMGKEIKFLLHFVKESKQDESGMPNNRFLAERTGGTYSTLKVQPAELEDSGVYFCARKGLAGGPTSYEQYFGPGTRLTVT.

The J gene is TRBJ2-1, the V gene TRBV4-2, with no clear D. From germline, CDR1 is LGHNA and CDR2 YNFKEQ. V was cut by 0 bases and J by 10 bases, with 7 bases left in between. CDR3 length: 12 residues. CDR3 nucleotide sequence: TGTGCCAGCAGCCAAGATTTGCGCGAGCAGTTCTTC. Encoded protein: CASSQDLREQFF.

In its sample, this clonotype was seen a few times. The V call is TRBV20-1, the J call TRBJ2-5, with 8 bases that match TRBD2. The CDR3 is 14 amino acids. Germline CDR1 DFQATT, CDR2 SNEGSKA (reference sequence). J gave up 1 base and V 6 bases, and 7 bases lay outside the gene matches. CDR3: CSARLAWVQETQYF. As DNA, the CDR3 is TGCAGTGCCAGACTAGCGTGGGTCCAAGAGACCCAGTACTTC.

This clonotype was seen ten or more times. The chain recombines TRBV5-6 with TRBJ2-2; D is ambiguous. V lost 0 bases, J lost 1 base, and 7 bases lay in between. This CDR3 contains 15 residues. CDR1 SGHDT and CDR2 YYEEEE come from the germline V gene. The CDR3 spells CASSLGQENTGELFF. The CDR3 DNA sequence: TGTGCCAGCAGCTTGGGCCAGGAGAACACCGGGGAGCTGTTTTTT.

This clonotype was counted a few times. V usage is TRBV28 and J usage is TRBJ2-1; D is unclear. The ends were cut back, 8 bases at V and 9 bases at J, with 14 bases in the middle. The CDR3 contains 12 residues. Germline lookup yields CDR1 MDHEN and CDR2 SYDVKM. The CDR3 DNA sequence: TGTGCCAGCTCCGCTTGGGGTGGTGAGCAGTTCTTC. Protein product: CASSAWGGEQFF. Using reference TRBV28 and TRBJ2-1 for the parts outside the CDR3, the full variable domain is DVKVTQSSRYLVKRTGEKVFLECVQDMDHENMFWYRQDPGLGLRLIYFSYDVKMKEKGDIPEGYSVSREKKERFSLILESASTNQTSMYLCASSAWGGEQFFGPGTRLTVL.

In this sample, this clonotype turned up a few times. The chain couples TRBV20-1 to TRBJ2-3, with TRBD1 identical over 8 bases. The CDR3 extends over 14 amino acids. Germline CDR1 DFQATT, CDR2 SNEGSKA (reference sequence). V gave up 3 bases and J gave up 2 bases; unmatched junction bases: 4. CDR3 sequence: CSARTGEYTDTQYF. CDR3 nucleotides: TGCAGTGCTAGGACAGGGGAGTACACAGATACGCAGTATTTT.

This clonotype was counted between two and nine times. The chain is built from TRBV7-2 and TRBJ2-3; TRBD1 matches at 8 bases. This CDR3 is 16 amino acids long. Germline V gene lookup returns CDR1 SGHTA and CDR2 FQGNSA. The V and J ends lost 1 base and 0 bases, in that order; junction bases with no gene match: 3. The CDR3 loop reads CASSLDWDRSTDTQYF. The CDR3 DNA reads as TGTGCCAGCAGCTTAGATTGGGACAGGAGCACAGATACGCAGTATTTT.

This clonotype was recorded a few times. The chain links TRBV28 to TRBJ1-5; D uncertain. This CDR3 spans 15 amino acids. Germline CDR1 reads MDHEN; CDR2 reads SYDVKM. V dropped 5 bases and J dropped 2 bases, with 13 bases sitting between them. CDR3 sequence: CASSPGSDGNQPQHF. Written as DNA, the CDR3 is TGTGCCAGCAGTCCCGGATCGGATGGCAATCAGCCCCAGCATTTT.

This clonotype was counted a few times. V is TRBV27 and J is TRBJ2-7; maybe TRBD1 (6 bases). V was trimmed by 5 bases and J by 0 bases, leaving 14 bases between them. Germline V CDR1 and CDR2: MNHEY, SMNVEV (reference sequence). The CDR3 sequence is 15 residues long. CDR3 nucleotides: TGTGCCAGCAGTCCGAGCACAGGGACCTCCTACGAGCAGTACTTC. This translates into CASSPSTGTSYEQYF.

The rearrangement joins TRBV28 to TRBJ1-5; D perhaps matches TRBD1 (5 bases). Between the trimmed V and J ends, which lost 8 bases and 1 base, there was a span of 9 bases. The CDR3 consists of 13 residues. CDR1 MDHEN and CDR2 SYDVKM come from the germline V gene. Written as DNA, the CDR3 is TGTGCCAGCTTAAGACAGAGCAATCAGCCCCAGCATTTT. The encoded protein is CASLRQSNQPQHF.

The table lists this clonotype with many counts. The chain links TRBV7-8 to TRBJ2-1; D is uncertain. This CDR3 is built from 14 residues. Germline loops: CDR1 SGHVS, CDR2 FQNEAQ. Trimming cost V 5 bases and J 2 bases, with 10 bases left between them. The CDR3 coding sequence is TGTGCCAGCAGCGTGCGAGTGGCCTACAATGAGCAGTTCTTC. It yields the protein CASSVRVAYNEQFF.

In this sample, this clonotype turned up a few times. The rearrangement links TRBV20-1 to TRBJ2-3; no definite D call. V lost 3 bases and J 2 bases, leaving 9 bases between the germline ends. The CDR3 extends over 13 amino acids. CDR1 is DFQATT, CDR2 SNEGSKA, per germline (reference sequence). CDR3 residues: CSARSSVTDTQYF. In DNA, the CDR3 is TGCAGTGCTAGGTCTTCGGTCACAGATACGCAGTATTTT.

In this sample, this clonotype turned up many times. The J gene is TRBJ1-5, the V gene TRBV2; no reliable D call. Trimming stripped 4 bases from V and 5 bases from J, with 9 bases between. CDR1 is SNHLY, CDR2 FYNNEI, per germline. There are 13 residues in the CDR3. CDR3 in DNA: TGTGCCAGCAGTGCTGAGGCTTATCAGCCCCAGCATTTT. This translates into CASSAEAYQPQHF.

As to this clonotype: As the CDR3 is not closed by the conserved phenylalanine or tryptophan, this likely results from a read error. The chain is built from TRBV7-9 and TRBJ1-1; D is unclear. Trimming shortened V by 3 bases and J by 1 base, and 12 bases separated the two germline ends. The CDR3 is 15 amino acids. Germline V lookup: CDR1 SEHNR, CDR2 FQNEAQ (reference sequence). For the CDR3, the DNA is TGTGCCAGCAGCTTGGGCTTTGGAGGGAACACTGAAGCTTTCTGT. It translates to CASSLGFGGNTEAFC.